The 18 T cell receptor beta chains presented below share a single source sample, sequenced in a study of regulatory T cells in long-lasting Graves disease. Time point defined: newly diagnosed GD, antithyroid drugs for less than 3 months. There was RNA extracted from PBMCs, and the TCR library was made from it. Arm-PCR with iRepertoire HTBI primers amplified the CDR3 regions for these TCR beta libraries. TCRdb redid the calling of the multiplex PCR reads with MiXCR, one entry per CDR3 protein. The top ten hold approximately 13% of the sample, which has 240,000 or so distinct CDR3 sequences, 20% seen once. The input for sequencing was peripheral blood mononuclear cells (PBMCs), taken at new diagnosis, from a patient treated with antithyroid drugs. These receptors were obtained from a female donor with Graves disease.

In this sample, this clonotype turned up many times. V and J are TRBV6-1 and TRBJ1-2, with 8 nucleotides matching TRBD1. This CDR3 has 14 amino acids. V dropped 5 bases and J dropped 6; count of bases not matched to a gene: 8. In germline, CDR1 is MNHNS, CDR2 SASEGT. In nucleotides, the CDR3 is TGTGCCAGCAGTATGGACAGGGACGGGGATGGCTACACCTTC. The encoded protein is CASSMDRDGDGYTF.

This clonotype was detected ten times or more. The rearrangement links TRBV18 to TRBJ1-4, with 9 positions matching TRBD1. The CDR3 spans 14 residues. From germline, CDR1 is KGHSH and CDR2 LQKENI. After removal of 6 bases from V and 6 bases from J, the junction contained 5 bases not matched to a gene. CDR3 sequence reads: CASSPGQGDEKLFF. The CDR3 bases are TGTGCCAGCTCGCCGGGACAGGGAGATGAAAAACTGTTTTTT. Supplemented by reference TRBV18 and TRBJ1-4, the full variable domain reads NAGVMQNPRHLVRRRGQEARLRCSPMKGHSHVYWYRQLPEEGLKFMVYLQKENIIDESGMPKERFSAEFPKEGPSILRIQQVVRGDSAAYFCASSPGQGDEKLFFGSGTQLSVL.

There are many counts of this clonotype. V and J are TRBV5-1 and TRBJ2-1; D gene ambiguous. Trimming stripped 1 base from V and 8 bases from J, with 13 bases between. CDR1 is SGHRS, CDR2 YFSETQ, per germline. The CDR3 has 14 residues. CDR3 nucleotide sequence: TGCGCCAGCAGCTTGTATTGGCGGAGCGATGAGCAGTTCTTC. Its translation is CASSLYWRSDEQFF.

This clonotype was observed at least ten times. The gene calls are TRBV20-1 and TRBJ2-1; weak D call: TRBD2 (6 bases). The CDR3 covers 13 residues. Trimming stripped 4 bases from V and 6 bases from J, with 13 bases between. Germline CDR1 is DFQATT and CDR2 is SNEGSKA (reference sequence). The CDR3 DNA sequence: TGCAGTGCTAAGGAGGGTTGGGGCAATGAGCAGTTCTTC. Its protein is CSAKEGWGNEQFF.

As for this clonotype: Mismatch with germline at one junction end may stem from a read error. The genes are TRBV7-2 and TRBJ2-1, with TRBD2 as a possible D gene (5 bases). The germline gives CDR1 SGHTA, CDR2 FQGNSA. CDR3 length equals 14 residues. The CDR3 spells CASSQAGGLNEQFF. CDR3 DNA: TGCGCCAGCAGCCAAGCCGGCGGGCTCAATGAGCAGTTCTTC.

This clonotype was seen repeatedly, ten times or more. The chain is built from TRBV4-3 and TRBJ2-5; TRBD1 agrees at 7 bases. The CDR3 spans 16 residues. The V and J ends lost 4 bases and 1 base, in that order; junction bases with no gene match: 9. The germline V gene has CDR1 LGHNA and CDR2 YSLEER. CDR3 residues: CASSPNFAGGQETQYF. The CDR3 nucleotides are TGCGCCAGCAGCCCCAATTTCGCAGGGGGCCAAGAGACCCAGTACTTC.

The rearrangement joins TRBV12-3 or TRBV12-4 to TRBJ2-7, with 8 bases fitting TRBD1. There are 14 residues in the CDR3. V dropped 4 bases and J dropped 5; count of bases not matched to a gene: 7. CDR3 nucleotide sequence: TGTGCCAGCAGTTCTAATACAGGGGGGAACGAGCAGTACTTC. Translation: CASSSNTGGNEQYF.

This clonotype appeared many times. J is TRBJ2-2 and V is TRBV24-1; D is possibly TRBD2 (5 bases). CDR3 length: 16 residues. V was clipped by 0 bases and J by 4 bases, with 11 bases between them. The germline V gene encodes CDR1 KGHDR and CDR2 SFDVKD. CDR3 nucleotides: TGTGCCACCAGTGATTTGAGCGCTAGCAGCACCGGGGAGCTGTTTTTT. It encodes CATSDLSASSTGELFF.

This clonotype was seen repeatedly, ten times or more. CDR3 protein: CASSDRGQQETQYF. CDR3 nucleotides: TGTGCCAGTTCGGACAGGGGGCAACAAGAGACCCAGTACTTC. The chain joins TRBV18 to TRBJ2-5; 11 bases align to TRBD1. The CDR3 is made up of 14 amino acids. V trimming: 9 bases; J trimming: 2 bases; junction bases outside the gene matches: 5. Germline CDR1 is KGHSH and CDR2 is LQKENI.

This clonotype showed up many times. The V call is TRBV4-3, the J call TRBJ1-1; 8 nucleotides line up with TRBD1. The germline CDR1 and CDR2 sequences are LGHNA and YSLEER. The CDR3 sequence is 16 residues long. The J segment lost 3 bases and the V segment lost 1 base, leaving 7 bases of the junction unmatched. The CDR3 spells CASSQGAGGGYTEAFF. The CDR3, as DNA: TGCGCCAGCAGCCAAGGTGCAGGGGGCGGGTACACTGAAGCTTTCTTT.

This clonotype occurred many times. This rearrangement joins TRBV11-2 to TRBJ1-1; D gene uncertain. V gave up 8 bases and J gave up 0 bases, with 10 bases separating them. From germline, CDR1 is SGHAT and CDR2 FQNNGV. The CDR3 is 13 residues long. The CDR3 sequence: CASSGSLNTEAFF. CDR3 coding DNA: TGTGCCAGCTCCGGCAGCCTGAACACTGAAGCTTTCTTT.

In its sample, this clonotype was seen a few times. The chain links TRBV5-8 to TRBJ1-5; no reliable D call. CDR3 size: 15 residues. The V gene lost 4 bases and the J gene lost 4 bases, with 15 bases spanning the gap. Germline-derived CDR1 and CDR2 are SGHTS and YDEGEE. The CDR3 region is CASSRRPSTNQPQHF. CDR3 DNA: TGTGCCAGCAGCCGGCGACCTTCGACAAATCAGCCCCAGCATTTT.

Many counts were recorded for this clonotype. V gene TRBV24-1 combines with J gene TRBJ1-1; D is undetermined. V shed 4 bases and J shed 8 bases, with 10 bases lying between them. The CDR3 runs to 12 residues. Germline-derived CDR1 and CDR2 are KGHDR and SFDVKD. CDR3 region: CATSDSRREAFF. The CDR3 coding sequence is TGTGCCACCAGTGACTCGAGACGGGAAGCTTTCTTT.

A remark on this clonotype: A junction end diverges from the germline sequence, so it may reflect a read error. The V gene is TRBV7-6, the J gene TRBJ2-3; the D gene is possibly TRBD1 (5 bases). Germline lookup yields CDR1 SGHVS and CDR2 FNYEAQ. CDR3 size: 15 residues. The CDR3 reads CASSFRVEGTDTQYF. CDR3 nucleotide sequence: TGTGCCAGCAGCTTCAGGGTTGAAGGCACAGATACACAGTATTTT.

V and J are TRBV20-1 and TRBJ2-1; a possible D gene is TRBD2 (6 bases). The CDR3 sequence is 16 residues long. Germline lookup yields CDR1 DFQATT and CDR2 SNEGSKA (reference sequence). Trimming left V 6 bases short and J 6 bases short, with 24 bases between. CDR3 region: CSASSSSREISNEQFF. In DNA form, the CDR3 reads TGCAGTGCCAGCAGCTCTAGCCGGGAGATCAGCAATGAGCAGTTCTTC.

The V call is TRBV7-2, the J call TRBJ2-5; TRBD2 aligns across 13 bases. Germline V lookup: CDR1 SGHTA, CDR2 FQGNSA. The ends lost 1 base at V and 9 bases at J; junction bases unmatched: 8. CDR3 length equals 16 residues. The DNA for the CDR3 is TGTGCCAGCAGCTTAGGCGGACTAGCGGGGGCCGGGGCCCAGTACTTC. As protein: CASSLGGLAGAGAQYF.

Remarks on this clonotype: With a much larger clone just one base away, this may be a read error. The CDR3 ends on some other residue instead of the conserved phenylalanine or tryptophan, so this is likely a read error. V usage is TRBV28 and J usage is TRBJ2-7, with TRBD1 matching 9 bases. The CDR3 is 14 amino acids. From germline, CDR1 is MDHEN and CDR2 SYDVKM. The V segment lost 7 bases and the J segment 4 bases; nucleotides outside the gene matches: 8. The CDR3 loop is CASILGGQGYEQYL. The CDR3 DNA reads as TGTGCCAGCATCCTCGGGGGACAGGGATACGAGCAGTACCTC.

This clonotype turned up a few times. V and J are TRBV19 and TRBJ1-2, with unresolved D. The germline CDR1 and CDR2 sequences are LNHDA and SQIVND (reference sequence). Trimming left V 1 base short and J 6 bases short, with 9 bases between. The CDR3 totals 13 residues. CDR3 loop: CASSIGYGDGYTF. CDR3 sequence (DNA): TGTGCCAGTAGTATAGGTTACGGGGATGGCTACACCTTC.